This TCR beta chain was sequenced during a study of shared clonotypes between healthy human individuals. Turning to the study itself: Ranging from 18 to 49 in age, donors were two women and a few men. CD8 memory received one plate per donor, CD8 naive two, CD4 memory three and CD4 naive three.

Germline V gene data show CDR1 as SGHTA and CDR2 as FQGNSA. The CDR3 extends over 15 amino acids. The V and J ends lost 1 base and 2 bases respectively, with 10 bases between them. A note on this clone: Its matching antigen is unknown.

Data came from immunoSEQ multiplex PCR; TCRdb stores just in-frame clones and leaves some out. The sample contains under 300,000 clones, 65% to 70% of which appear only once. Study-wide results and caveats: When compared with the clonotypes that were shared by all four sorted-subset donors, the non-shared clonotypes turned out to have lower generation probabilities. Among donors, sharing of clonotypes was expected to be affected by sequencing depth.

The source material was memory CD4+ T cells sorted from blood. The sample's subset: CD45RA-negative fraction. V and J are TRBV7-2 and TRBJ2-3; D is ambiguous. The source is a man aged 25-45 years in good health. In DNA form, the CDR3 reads TGTGCCAGCAGCTTAGATCGGTTGTACACAGATACGCAGTATTTT. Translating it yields CASSLDRLYTDTQYF.